This T cell receptor (beta chain) emerged from a study of cytotoxic CD8 clonotypes in ibrutinib-treated CLL. Across the study: Once treatment had gone on for a median of around eleven months, range 6 to 36, response samples were drawn.

The study, taken as a whole, reports: Clonality, elevated at ibrutinib response, dropped back toward baseline at progression. Sampling times, which were not matched between the groups, differed between sustained-remission patients and progressing patients. Exceeding age-matched healthy donors, baseline clonality also tracked the counts of circulating CD8+ T cells.

Only in-frame clones appear in the TCRdb table, and some are missing; sequencing was by immunoSEQ multiplex PCR. The sample consists of 140,000 to 150,000 clones, approximately 80% of them appearing once. CDR3 length equals 15 residues. Germline V gene sequence: CDR1 KGHSH, CDR2 LQKENI. With V trimmed by 3 bases and J by 3 bases, 4 bases remained unmatched. In regard to this clone: The antigen is undetermined.

The rearrangement links TRBV18 to TRBJ1-5; 8 nucleotides agree with TRBD1. This TCR was recovered from a human donor with chronic lymphocytic leukemia. The sequencing here drew on PBMCs, taken after 24 months of ibrutinib treatment. The CDR3 region has the DNA TGTGCCAGCTCACCTCAGGGGGCCACCAATCAGCCCCAGCATTTT. It yields the protein CASSPQGATNQPQHF.